The present T cell receptor (beta chain) was sequenced within a study of T-cell reconstitution after alpha-beta-depleted transplantation in children. A TCRbeta library incorporating unique molecular identifiers was prepared. MiXCR, run by TCRdb on the PCR reads, gives a single entry per CDR3 protein. The sample shows around 380,000 distinct CDR3 sequences, 11% of them seen only once. This clonotype was picked up many times. This CDR3 comprises 20 residues. The J segment lost 1 base and the V segment lost 0 bases, leaving 15 bases of the junction unmatched. From germline, CDR1 is ENHRY and CDR2 SYGVKD.

The chain recombines TRBV10-3 with TRBJ2-4; 7 bases match TRBD2. Sequencing was performed on PBMCs from the stem cell graft donor, taken from the stem cell graft. The sequence came from a human donor who donated a stem cell graft to a child with acute myeloid leukemia. CDR3 sequence: CAISESMQKGGIGAKNIQYF. The CDR3 nucleotides are TGTGCCATCAGTGAGTCGATGCAAAAGGGAGGGATAGGGGCCAAAAACATTCAGTACTTC.